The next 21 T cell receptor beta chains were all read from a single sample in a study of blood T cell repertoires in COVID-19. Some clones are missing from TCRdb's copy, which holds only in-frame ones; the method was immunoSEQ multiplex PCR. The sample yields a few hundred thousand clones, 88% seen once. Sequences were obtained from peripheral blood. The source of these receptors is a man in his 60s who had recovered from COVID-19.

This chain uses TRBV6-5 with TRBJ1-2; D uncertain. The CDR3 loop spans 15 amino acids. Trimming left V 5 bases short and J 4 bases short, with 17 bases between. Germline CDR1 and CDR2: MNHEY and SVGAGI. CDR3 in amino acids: CASSRTASGVYGYTF. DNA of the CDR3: TGTGCCAGCAGTCGGACTGCTTCCGGGGTCTATGGCTACACCTTC.

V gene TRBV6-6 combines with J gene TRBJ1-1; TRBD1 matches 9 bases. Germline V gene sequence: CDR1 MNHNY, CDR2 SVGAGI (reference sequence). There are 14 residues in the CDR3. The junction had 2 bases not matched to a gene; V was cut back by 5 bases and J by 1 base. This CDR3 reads CASSLQGANTEAFF. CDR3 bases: TGTGCCAGCAGTCTACAGGGGGCGAACACTGAAGCTTTCTTT.

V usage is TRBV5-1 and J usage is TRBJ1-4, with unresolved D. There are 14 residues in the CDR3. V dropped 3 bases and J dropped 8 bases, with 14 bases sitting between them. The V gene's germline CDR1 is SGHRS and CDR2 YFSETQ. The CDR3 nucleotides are TGCGCCAGCAGCTACAGAGGGATAGGGGAAAAACTGTTTTTT. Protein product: CASSYRGIGEKLFF.

The CDR3 loop is CASSTRQAGSNDYTF. The DNA of the CDR3 is TGCGCCAGCAGCACCCGACAGGCGGGTTCGAATGACTACACCTTC. The chain links TRBV5-1 to TRBJ1-2, with D possibly being TRBD1 (6 bases). The CDR3 covers 15 residues. The germline V and J ends were trimmed by 4 bases and 10 bases, with 23 bases remaining between them. From germline, CDR1 is SGHRS and CDR2 YFSETQ.

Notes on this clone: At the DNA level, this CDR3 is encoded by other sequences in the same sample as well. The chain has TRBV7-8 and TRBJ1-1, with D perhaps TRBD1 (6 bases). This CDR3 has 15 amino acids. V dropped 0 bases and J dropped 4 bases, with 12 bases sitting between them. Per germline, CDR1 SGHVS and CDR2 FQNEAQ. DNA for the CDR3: TGTGCCAGCAGCTTAGCGCCGAGGGGGGGCACTGAAGCTTTCTTT. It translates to CASSLAPRGGTEAFF.

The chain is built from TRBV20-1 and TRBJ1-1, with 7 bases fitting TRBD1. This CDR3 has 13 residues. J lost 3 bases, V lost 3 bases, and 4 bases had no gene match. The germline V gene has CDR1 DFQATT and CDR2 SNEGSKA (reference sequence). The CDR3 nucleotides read TGCAGTGCTAGTCTCGACAGGGACACTGAAGCTTTCTTT. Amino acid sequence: CSASLDRDTEAFF.

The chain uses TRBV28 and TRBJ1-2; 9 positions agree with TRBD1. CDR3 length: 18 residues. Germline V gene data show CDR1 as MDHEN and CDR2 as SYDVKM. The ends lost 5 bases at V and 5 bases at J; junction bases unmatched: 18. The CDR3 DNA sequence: TGTGCCAGCAGTACACCGACAGGGGGTACACCATTAGGGTATGGCTACACCTTC. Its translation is CASSTPTGGTPLGYGYTF.

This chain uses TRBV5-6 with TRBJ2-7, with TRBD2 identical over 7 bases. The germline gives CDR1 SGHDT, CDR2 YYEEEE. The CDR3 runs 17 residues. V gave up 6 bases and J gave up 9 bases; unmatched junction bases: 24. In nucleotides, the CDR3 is TGTGCCAGCACCATTGGCACGGCTAGCGGTGGGATGGGTGGGCAGTACTTC. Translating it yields CASTIGTASGGMGGQYF.

The DNA for the CDR3 is TGCGCCAGCACGAGGTCCGGTTCGAATGAAAAACTGTTTTTT. Encoded protein: CASTRSGSNEKLFF. The chain recombines TRBV5-1 with TRBJ1-4; D uncertain. This CDR3 has 14 amino acids. Germline CDR1 and CDR2: SGHRS and YFSETQ. V lost 6 bases, J lost 5 bases, and 14 bases lay in between.

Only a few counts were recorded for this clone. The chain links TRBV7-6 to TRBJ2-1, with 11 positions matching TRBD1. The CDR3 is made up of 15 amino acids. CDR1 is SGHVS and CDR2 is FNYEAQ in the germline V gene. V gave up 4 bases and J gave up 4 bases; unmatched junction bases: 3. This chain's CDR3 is CASSSGQGGYNEQFF. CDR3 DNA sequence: TGTGCCAGCAGCTCGGGACAGGGGGGTTACAATGAGCAGTTCTTC.

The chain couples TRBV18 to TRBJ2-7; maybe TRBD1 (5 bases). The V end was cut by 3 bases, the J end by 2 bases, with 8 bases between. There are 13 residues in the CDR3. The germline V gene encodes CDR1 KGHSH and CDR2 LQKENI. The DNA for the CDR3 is TGTGCCAGCTCACCGACAGAGACCTACGAGCAGTACTTC. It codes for CASSPTETYEQYF.

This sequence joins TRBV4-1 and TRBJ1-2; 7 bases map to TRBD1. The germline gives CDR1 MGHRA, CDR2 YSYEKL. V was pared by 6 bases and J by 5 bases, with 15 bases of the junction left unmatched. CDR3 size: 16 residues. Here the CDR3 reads CASSPQGRNRGYGYTF. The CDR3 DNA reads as TGCGCCAGCAGTCCCCAGGGGCGGAACAGGGGATATGGCTACACCTTC.

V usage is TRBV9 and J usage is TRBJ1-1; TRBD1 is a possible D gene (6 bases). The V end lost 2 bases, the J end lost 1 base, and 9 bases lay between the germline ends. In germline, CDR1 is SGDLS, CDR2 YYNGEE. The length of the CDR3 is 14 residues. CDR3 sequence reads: CASSVLDRNTEAFF. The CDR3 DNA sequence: TGTGCCAGCAGCGTTTTGGACAGGAACACTGAAGCTTTCTTT.

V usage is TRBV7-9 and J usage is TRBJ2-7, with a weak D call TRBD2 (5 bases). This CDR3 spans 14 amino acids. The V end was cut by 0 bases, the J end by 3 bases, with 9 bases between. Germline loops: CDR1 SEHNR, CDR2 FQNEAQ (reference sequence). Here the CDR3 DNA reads TGTGCCAGCAGCTTAGCAGGGAGCAGCTACGAGCAGTACTTC. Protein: CASSLAGSSYEQYF.

In DNA form, the CDR3 reads TGTGCCAGCAGCTTAGGGTGGACAGGCGAGGGCCAAGAGACCCAGTACTTC. The encoded protein is CASSLGWTGEGQETQYF. The chain has TRBV7-9 and TRBJ2-5, with 7 bases aligning to TRBD1. The CDR3 extends over 17 amino acids. Germline CDR1 reads SEHNR; CDR2 reads FQNEAQ (reference sequence). Trimming cost V 1 base and J 1 base; bases outside gene matches: 9.

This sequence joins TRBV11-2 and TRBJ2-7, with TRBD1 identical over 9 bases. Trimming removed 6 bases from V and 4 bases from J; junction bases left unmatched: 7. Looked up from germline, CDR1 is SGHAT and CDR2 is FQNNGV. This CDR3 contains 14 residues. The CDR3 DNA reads TGTGCCAGCAGGGGGCCGGGACAGGGTTACGAGCAGTACTTC. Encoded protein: CASRGPGQGYEQYF.

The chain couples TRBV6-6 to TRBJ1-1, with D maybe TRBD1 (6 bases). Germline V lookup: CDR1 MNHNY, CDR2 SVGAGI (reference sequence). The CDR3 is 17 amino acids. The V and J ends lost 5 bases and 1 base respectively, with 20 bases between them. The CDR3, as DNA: TGTGCCAGCAGTCGAACCCCCCGGACAGCTAGGAACACTGAAGCTTTCTTT. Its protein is CASSRTPRTARNTEAFF.

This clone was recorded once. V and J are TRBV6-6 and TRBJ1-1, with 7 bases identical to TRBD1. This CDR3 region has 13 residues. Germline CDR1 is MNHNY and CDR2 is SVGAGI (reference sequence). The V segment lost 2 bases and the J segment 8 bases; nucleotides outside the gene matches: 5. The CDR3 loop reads CASSYGRTGEAFF. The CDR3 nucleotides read TGTGCCAGCAGTTACGGCCGGACAGGCGAAGCTTTCTTT.

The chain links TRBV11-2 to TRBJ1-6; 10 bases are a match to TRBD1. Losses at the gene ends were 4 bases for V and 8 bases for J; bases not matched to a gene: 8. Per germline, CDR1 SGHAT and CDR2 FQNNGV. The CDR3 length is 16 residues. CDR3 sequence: CASSSPGTGVDSPLHF. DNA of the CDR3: TGTGCCAGCAGCTCTCCCGGGACAGGGGTTGATTCACCCCTCCACTTT.

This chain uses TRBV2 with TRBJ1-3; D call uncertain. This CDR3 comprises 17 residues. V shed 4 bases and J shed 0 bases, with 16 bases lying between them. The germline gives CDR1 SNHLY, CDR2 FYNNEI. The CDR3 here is CASSGVLEESSGNTIYF. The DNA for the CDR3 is TGTGCCAGCAGTGGAGTTTTGGAGGAGTCCTCTGGAAACACCATATATTTT.

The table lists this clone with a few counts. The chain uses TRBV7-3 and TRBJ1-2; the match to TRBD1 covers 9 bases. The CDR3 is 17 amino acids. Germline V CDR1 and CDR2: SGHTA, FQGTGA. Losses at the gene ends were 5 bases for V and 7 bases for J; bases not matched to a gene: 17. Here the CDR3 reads CASSRQGVGTGKVGYTF. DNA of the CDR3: TGTGCCAGCAGCCGTCAGGGGGTTGGGACAGGGAAGGTTGGCTACACCTTC.